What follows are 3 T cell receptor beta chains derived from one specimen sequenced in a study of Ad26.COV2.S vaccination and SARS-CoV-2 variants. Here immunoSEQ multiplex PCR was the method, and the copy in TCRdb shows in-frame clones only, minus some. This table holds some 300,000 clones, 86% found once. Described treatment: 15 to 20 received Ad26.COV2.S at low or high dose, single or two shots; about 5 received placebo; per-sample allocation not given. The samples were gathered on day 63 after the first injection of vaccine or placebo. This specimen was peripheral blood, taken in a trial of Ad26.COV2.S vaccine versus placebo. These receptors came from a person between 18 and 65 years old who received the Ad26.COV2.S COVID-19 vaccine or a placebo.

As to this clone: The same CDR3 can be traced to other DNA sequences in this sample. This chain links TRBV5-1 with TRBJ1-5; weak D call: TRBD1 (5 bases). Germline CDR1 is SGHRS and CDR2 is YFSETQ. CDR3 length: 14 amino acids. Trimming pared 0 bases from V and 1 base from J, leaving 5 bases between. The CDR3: CASSLGQSNQPQHF. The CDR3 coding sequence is TGCGCCAGCAGCTTGGGACAGAGCAATCAGCCCCAGCATTTT.

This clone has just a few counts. Here the CDR3 reads CASSAKQGAGPLHF. As DNA, the CDR3 is TGTGCCAGCAGCGCCAAGCAGGGGGCGGGGCCCCTCCACTTT. The V and J genes are TRBV9 and TRBJ1-6; the match to TRBD1 covers 8 bases. V was pared by 3 bases and J by 13 bases, with 9 bases of the junction left unmatched. The germline V gene encodes CDR1 SGDLS and CDR2 YYNGEE. This CDR3 spans 14 amino acids.

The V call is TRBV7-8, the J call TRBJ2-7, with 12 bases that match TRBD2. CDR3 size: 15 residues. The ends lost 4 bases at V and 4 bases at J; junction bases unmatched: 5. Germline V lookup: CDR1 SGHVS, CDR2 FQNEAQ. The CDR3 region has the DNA TGTGCCAGCAGCTCCGGACTAGCGGGGTCTTACGAGCAGTACTTC. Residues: CASSSGLAGSYEQYF.